Included here is one T cell receptor beta chain sequence, with context. The record originates from a study of blood T cell repertoires in COVID-19. The overall study: Samples came from the United States, Italy and Spain, spanning acute and convalescent COVID-19. PBMCs, B-cell-depleted T cells, or T cells were the source of the cDNA or gDNA that made up the material.

The germline V gene encodes CDR1 ENHRY and CDR2 SYGVKD. This CDR3 region has 15 residues. J gave up 2 bases and V 7 bases, and 9 bases lay outside the gene matches. During active infection, Seattle patients enrolled and were then monitored through disease. Per the original data handling: Amplification from reference gene primers served as the basis for estimated nucleated cell counts. TCRdb's copy holds only in-frame clones and misses some; the assay was immunoSEQ multiplex PCR. The DNA was the basis for D and trimming; V, J and clone size are from that table. Altogether roughly 220,000 clones are present, 75% to 85% being singletons, with the ten largest covering roughly 8%.

The clonotype originates from a woman aged 80 or over with COVID-19, enrolled during active disease. The sample was peripheral blood. The V gene is TRBV10-3, the J gene TRBJ1-2; 8 bases fit TRBD1. The CDR3 DNA follows: TGTGCCATCACTCGCGGACAGGGCTGGAACTATGGCTACACCTTC. This encodes CAITRGQGWNYGYTF.